Below are 21 T cell receptor beta chains sequenced from a single sample in a study of shared clonotypes between healthy human individuals. The table came from immunoSEQ multiplex PCR; TCRdb's copy has only in-frame clones and leaves some out. The data show a few million clones, with roughly nine tenths seen just once and around 0.15% held by the top ten. The specimen was naive CD4+ T cells sorted from blood. Specified subset: CD45RA+ positively selected. The source of these receptors is a man aged 18 to 30 in good health.

The V call is TRBV5-1, the J call TRBJ2-7; D perhaps matches TRBD2 (7 bases). Per germline, CDR1 SGHRS and CDR2 YFSETQ. This CDR3 spans 15 amino acids. V lost 6 bases and J lost 0, with 16 bases in between. CDR3 sequence (DNA): TGCGCCAGCACCCTAGGGGGGGAAGCCTCCTACGAGCAGTACTTC. It is translated as CASTLGGEASYEQYF.

V is TRBV11-2 and J is TRBJ2-3, with 7 bases aligning to TRBD2. Losses at the gene ends were 3 bases for V and 1 base for J; bases not matched to a gene: 7. Germline V gives CDR1 SGHAT, CDR2 FQNNGV. The CDR3 length is 16 residues. The CDR3 reads CASSFHIAGGTDTQYF. CDR3 DNA sequence: TGTGCCAGCAGCTTTCACATAGCGGGTGGCACAGATACGCAGTATTTT.

The rearrangement links TRBV9 to TRBJ1-2; 7 bases line up with TRBD1. The trim removed 4 bases at V and 0 bases at J, leaving 3 bases unmatched. This CDR3 has 14 amino acids. From germline, CDR1 is SGDLS and CDR2 YYNGEE. The CDR3 loop is CASSQGQPNYGYTF. The CDR3 nucleotides are TGTGCCAGCAGCCAGGGACAGCCTAACTATGGCTACACCTTC.

The chain carries TRBV18 and TRBJ2-7; unclear D gene. In germline, CDR1 is KGHSH, CDR2 LQKENI. CDR3 length equals 17 residues. V lost 2 bases and J 0 bases, leaving 17 bases between the germline ends. CDR3 amino acids: CASSPFSWAGNSYEQYF. Written as DNA, the CDR3 is TGTGCCAGCTCACCATTTTCTTGGGCAGGAAACTCCTACGAGCAGTACTTC.

This chain joins TRBV4-3 and TRBJ2-3, with D hard to call. The germline CDR1 and CDR2 sequences are LGHNA and YSLEER. The CDR3 is made up of 14 amino acids. Trimming left V 0 bases short and J 2 bases short, with 6 bases between. The DNA of the CDR3 is TGCGCCAGCAGCCAAGATCGAATCACAGATACGCAGTATTTT. This sequence encodes CASSQDRITDTQYF.

This CDR3 is CASSPTTDRGNYGYTF. CDR3 DNA sequence: TGTGCCAGCTCACCGACGACGGACAGGGGAAACTATGGCTACACCTTC. The genes are TRBV18 and TRBJ1-2, with 9 bases fitting TRBD1. This CDR3 contains 16 residues. Germline CDR1 is KGHSH and CDR2 is LQKENI. The junction had 7 bases not matched to a gene; V was cut back by 3 bases and J by 2 bases.

The V call is TRBV11-2, the J call TRBJ2-3; 8 bases match TRBD1. The V gene end was trimmed by 0 bases and the J gene end by 4 bases; junction bases not matched to a gene: 6. The CDR3 runs 16 residues. Germline V gene lookup returns CDR1 SGHAT and CDR2 FQNNGV. CDR3 in DNA: TGTGCCAGCAGCTTAGAGGGCAGGGGGCAGGCAGATACGCAGTATTTT. Translation: CASSLEGRGQADTQYF.

The chain links TRBV7-2 to TRBJ1-6; unclear D gene. Germline lookup yields CDR1 SGHTA and CDR2 FQGNSA. The CDR3 length is 14 residues. Trimming shortened V by 6 bases and J by 0 bases, and 6 bases separated the two germline ends. For the CDR3, the DNA is TGTGCCAGCAGAAAAAGCTCCTATAATTCACCCCTCCACTTT. Its protein is CASRKSSYNSPLHF.

J is TRBJ2-7 and V is TRBV4-1; TRBD2 agrees at 7 bases. The CDR3 is 17 amino acids. The germline CDR1 and CDR2 sequences are MGHRA and YSYEKL. Trimming took 4 bases from V and 0 from J; bases not matched to a gene: 12. CDR3 nucleotide sequence: TGCGCCAGCAGCCTGTCCAGAACTAGCGAACCCTCCTACGAGCAGTACTTC. Protein product: CASSLSRTSEPSYEQYF.

The chain uses TRBV29-1 and TRBJ1-2; unclear D gene. V dropped 6 bases and J dropped 3 bases, with 14 bases sitting between them. Germline V CDR1 and CDR2: SQVTM, ANQGSEA. The CDR3 has 13 amino acids. CDR3 region: CSVGSGGDYGYTF. In DNA, the CDR3 is TGCAGCGTCGGTTCCGGTGGCGACTATGGCTACACCTTC.

Of note for this clone: Other DNA sequences in the sample encode the same CDR3. The V call is TRBV2, the J call TRBJ1-1, with a weak D call TRBD1 (5 bases). Trimming stripped 1 base from V and 4 bases from J, with 7 bases between. The CDR3 has 13 residues. Looked up from germline, CDR1 is SNHLY and CDR2 is FYNNEI. CDR3 coding DNA: TGTGCCAGCAGTGAAGGCGGGGGCACTGAAGCTTTCTTT. It codes for CASSEGGGTEAFF.

This chain joins TRBV9 and TRBJ2-1; a possible D gene is TRBD2 (5 bases). The CDR3 consists of 15 residues. Germline CDR1 reads SGDLS; CDR2 reads YYNGEE. V was clipped by 3 bases and J by 4 bases, with 14 bases between them. The CDR3 loop reads CASSGGSTVYNEQFF. For the CDR3, the DNA is TGTGCCAGCAGCGGAGGGTCCACTGTTTACAATGAGCAGTTCTTC.

The gene calls are TRBV7-2 and TRBJ1-1; 7 bases are shared with TRBD1. The V segment lost 5 bases and the J segment 7 bases; nucleotides outside the gene matches: 4. The CDR3 sequence is 12 residues long. CDR1 and CDR2 from the germline V gene are SGHTA and FQGNSA. DNA for the CDR3: TGTGCCAGCAGCGCATACAGGGGTGAAGCTTTCTTT. Translated, it gives CASSAYRGEAFF.

V usage is TRBV10-3 and J usage is TRBJ2-1, with a tentative D call TRBD1 (5 bases). CDR1 is ENHRY and CDR2 is SYGVKD in the germline V gene. This CDR3 has 14 amino acids. V lost 4 bases to trimming and J lost 5 bases, with 12 bases between them. The CDR3 is CAISAWAGNNEQFF. DNA of the CDR3: TGTGCCATCAGTGCGTGGGCAGGGAACAATGAGCAGTTCTTC.

CDR3 in amino acids: CASSRTAMNSPLHF. DNA of the CDR3: TGTGCCAGCAGCCGGACAGCGATGAATTCACCCCTCCACTTT. The gene calls are TRBV14 and TRBJ1-6; D is possibly TRBD1 (6 bases). Trimming left V 4 bases short and J 7 bases short, with 11 bases between. The length of the CDR3 is 14 residues. Germline V gene lookup returns CDR1 SGHDN and CDR2 FVKESK.

The CDR3 DNA is TGTGCCAGCAGCTTGGAACAGGACTCAAGGCGCAAGTACTTC. This sequence encodes CASSLEQDSRRKYF. The chain uses TRBV5-4 and TRBJ2-7, with D perhaps assigned TRBD1 or TRBD2 (5 bases each). Germline CDR1 and CDR2: SGHNT and YYREEE (reference sequence). CDR3 length: 14 residues. The V gene lost 0 bases and the J gene lost 11 bases, with 18 bases spanning the gap.

The chain has TRBV7-9 and TRBJ1-5; the D is unclear. The V end was cut by 0 bases, the J end by 4 bases, with 7 bases between. The V gene's germline CDR1 is SEHNR and CDR2 FQNEAQ (reference sequence). CDR3 size: 14 residues. The CDR3 DNA reads TGTGCCAGCAGCTTAGCGGAAACTAATCAGCCCCAGCATTTT. Translation: CASSLAETNQPQHF.

J is TRBJ2-5 and V is TRBV18; 7 bases match TRBD1. The J call may be mistaken, given a closer DNA end match to TRBJ2-7. Germline assignment: CDR1 KGHSH and CDR2 LQKENI. The CDR3 has 14 residues. CDR3 bases: TGTGCCAGCTCACCAGACAGGGCTGCCTACGAGCAGTACTTC. Translation gives CASSPDRAAYEQYF.

This chain joins TRBV5-1 and TRBJ2-7; D might be TRBD1 (5 bases). V lost 4 bases, J lost 3 bases, and 14 bases lay in between. The CDR3 spans 14 residues. Germline V CDR1 and CDR2: SGHRS, YFSETQ. This CDR3 reads CASSPDKVIYEQYF. In DNA form, the CDR3 reads TGCGCCAGCAGCCCGGACAAGGTAATCTACGAGCAGTACTTC.

The chain carries TRBV7-2 and TRBJ2-2; D uncertain. This CDR3 spans 13 amino acids. Germline CDR1 and CDR2: SGHTA and FQGNSA. The V end lost 5 bases, the J end lost 5 bases, and 9 bases lay between the germline ends. The CDR3: CASSPFMTGELFF. The CDR3 nucleotides read TGTGCCAGCAGCCCCTTTATGACCGGGGAGCTGTTTTTT.

The chain has TRBV18 and TRBJ2-7; D gene uncertain. V lost 2 bases and J lost 2, with 10 bases in between. The germline V gene encodes CDR1 KGHSH and CDR2 LQKENI. The CDR3 contains 14 residues. The DNA of the CDR3 is TGTGCCAGCTCACCAAACAGCTTACCCTACGAGCAGTACTTC. It specifies CASSPNSLPYEQYF.